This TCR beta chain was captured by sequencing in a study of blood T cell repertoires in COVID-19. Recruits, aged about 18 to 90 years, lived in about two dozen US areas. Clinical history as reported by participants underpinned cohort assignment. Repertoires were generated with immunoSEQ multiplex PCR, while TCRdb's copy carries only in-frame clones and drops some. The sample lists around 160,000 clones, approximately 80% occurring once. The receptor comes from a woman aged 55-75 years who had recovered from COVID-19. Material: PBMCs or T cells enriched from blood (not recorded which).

CDR3 loop: CASSQVSGGAYEQYF. Here the CDR3 DNA reads TGTGCCAGCAGCCAAGTTAGCGGGGGGGCCTACGAGCAGTACTTC. V usage is TRBV3-1 (or the pseudogene TRBV3-2) and J usage is TRBJ2-7; 11 positions agree with TRBD2. Trimming at V came to 1 base and at J to 2 bases, leaving 1 base not matched to a gene. CDR3 length equals 15 residues. Germline CDR1 and CDR2: LGHDT and YNNKEL (reference sequence).